Listed below are T cell receptor beta chains from one sample, sequenced in a study of CD4 T cells in relation to SARS-CoV-2 and coronaviruses. Assay used: immunoSEQ multiplex PCR; TCRdb lists only in-frame clones, some missing. In the table there are fewer than 25,000 clones, around 70% of which are singletons. These receptors are not linked to any known antigen. Sequenced material: CD4+ T cells from PBMCs, cultured in vitro. These receptors all come from a human donor in good health. Each CDR3 is given with its conserved first and last residue.

J gene: TRBJ2-6; V gene: TRBV4-3; CDR3 protein: CASSQRSVTGLSGANVLTF
J gene: TRBJ1-5; V gene: TRBV28; CDR3 protein: CASRTQGARNQPQHF
J gene: TRBJ1-4; V gene: TRBV6-5; CDR3 protein: CASKLGVFNEKLFF
J gene: TRBJ1-5; V gene: TRBV6-6; CDR3 protein: CASSTRTRAGQPQHF
J gene: TRBJ1-5; V gene: TRBV5-6; CDR3 protein: CASSLTGGFEPQHF
J gene: TRBJ2-7; V gene: TRBV3-1/TRBV3-2; CDR3 protein: CASSQEPAGGRQYF
J gene: TRBJ2-1; V gene: TRBV13; CDR3 protein: CASSSERENYNEQFF
J gene: TRBJ1-6; V gene: TRBV30; CDR3 protein: CAWSGGQDNSPLHF
J gene: TRBJ2-7; V gene: TRBV12-3/TRBV12-4; CDR3 protein: CASSYLSYEQYF
J gene: TRBJ1-2; V gene: TRBV7-9; CDR3 protein: CASSLAVSNAF
J gene: TRBJ1-4; V gene: TRBV7-9; CDR3 protein: CASSFDGQVNEKLFF
J gene: TRBJ2-2; V gene: TRBV19; CDR3 protein: CASSIDRGGGTPGELFF
J gene: TRBJ2-5; V gene: TRBV5-6; CDR3 protein: CASSLPGSQETQYF
J gene: TRBJ2-1; V gene: TRBV4-2; CDR3 protein: CASSQDIAPNSYNEQFF
J gene: TRBJ1-3; V gene: TRBV30; CDR3 protein: CAWSTPHQPPGNTIYF
J gene: TRBJ1-5; V gene: TRBV30; CDR3 protein: CAWSVFGGNQPQHF
J gene: TRBJ2-5; V gene: TRBV11-2; CDR3 protein: CASSPLVYGGTQYF